Described below is a single T cell receptor (beta chain) sequence and its context. The data are from a study of T cells in localized non-small cell lung cancer. Trimming removed 4 bases from V and 0 bases from J, with 12 bases in between. Germline CDR1 reads SGHRS; CDR2 reads YFSETQ. The CDR3 totals 15 residues. Data came from immunoSEQ multiplex PCR; TCRdb stores just in-frame clones and leaves some out. The sample lists about 41,000 clones; roughly four fifths were seen once. The clonotype was recovered from a man aged 35-69 years with stage II lung adenocarcinoma. Specimen: PBMCs, collected before any cancer treatment. The chain recombines TRBV5-1 with TRBJ2-3; maybe TRBD1 (6 bases). The DNA of the CDR3 is TGCGCCAGCAGCCCAGGACAGTTCAGCACAGATACGCAGTATTTT. This translates into CASSPGQFSTDTQYF.